This T cell receptor beta chain is drawn from a study of CD8+ T cells in alopecia areata. Background on the study: A regimen of oral tofacitinib, 5 to 10 mg twice daily, was given to treated patients.

Findings and caveats of the study: Normal skin's resident alphabeta T cells are also sequenced in scalp samples. Clonality exceeded that of normal scalp in lesional scalp, most notably in alopecia totalis/universalis.

Germline assignment: CDR1 GTSNPN and CDR2 SVGIG (reference sequence). This CDR3 has 11 amino acids. PBMCs were stained for CD3, CD4 and CD8, and CD4+ and CD8+ T cells were sorted. As to this clone: Its antigen is undetermined. A junction end diverges from the germline sequence, so it may reflect a read error.

The authors extracted RNA and reverse transcribed it into cDNA as the sequencing template. Clones were sequenced by immunoSEQ multiplex PCR, and TCRdb holds only the in-frame ones, with some missing. This sample has about 91,000 clones, with about 40% found just once. Sequenced: CD4+ T cells sorted from blood. This sequence joins TRBV30 and TRBJ1-1; D is undetermined. This clonotype was obtained from a human donor with alopecia areata. CDR3 sequence (DNA): TGTGCCTGGAGTAATGGGGAACGGCAGGTCTTT. Encoded protein: CAWSNGERQVF.